The T cell receptor beta chain under discussion was sequenced for a study of T cells in Graves' hyperthyroidism and ophthalmopathy. Germline-derived CDR1 and CDR2 are DFQATT and SNEGSKA (reference sequence). The CDR3 loop spans 16 amino acids. V lost 0 bases to trimming and J lost 3 bases; unmatched junction nucleotides: 7. TCR beta CDR3 regions were amplified from RNA transcripts. The study used the HTBI primer set for a first-round RT-PCR of the TCR CDR3. TCRdb re-called the multiplex PCR reads through MiXCR, storing one row per CDR3 protein. The table has over 500,000 distinct CDR3 sequences, under 20% seen once.

Input material: blood. The chain recombines TRBV20-1 with TRBJ2-7; 11 bases fit TRBD2. The receptor was derived from a woman under 30 with Graves' ophthalmopathy. This chain's CDR3 is CSARDLGTSGYYEQYF. CDR3 sequence (DNA): TGCAGTGCTAGAGATCTAGGGACTAGCGGTTACTACGAGCAGTACTTC.